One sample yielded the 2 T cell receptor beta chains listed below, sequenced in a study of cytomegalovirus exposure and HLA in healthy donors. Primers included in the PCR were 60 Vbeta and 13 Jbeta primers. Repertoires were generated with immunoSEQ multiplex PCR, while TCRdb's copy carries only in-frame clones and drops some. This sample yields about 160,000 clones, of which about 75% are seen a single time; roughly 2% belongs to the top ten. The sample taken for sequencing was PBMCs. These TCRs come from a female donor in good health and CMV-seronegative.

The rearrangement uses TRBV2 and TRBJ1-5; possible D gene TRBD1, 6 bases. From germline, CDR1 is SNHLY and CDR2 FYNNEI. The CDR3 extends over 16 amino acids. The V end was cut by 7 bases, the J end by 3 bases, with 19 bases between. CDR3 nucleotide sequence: TGTGCCAGCACTCTCAGGAGGACAGCCTACAATCAGCCCCAGCATTTT. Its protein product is CASTLRRTAYNQPQHF.

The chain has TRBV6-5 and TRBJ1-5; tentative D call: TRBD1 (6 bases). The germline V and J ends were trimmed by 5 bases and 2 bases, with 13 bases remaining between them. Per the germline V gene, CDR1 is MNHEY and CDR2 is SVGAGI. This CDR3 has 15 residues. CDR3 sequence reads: CASSKQGLGNQPQHF. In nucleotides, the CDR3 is TGTGCCAGCAGTAAACAGGGTTTGGGCAATCAGCCCCAGCATTTT.